The 22 T cell receptor beta chains below come from one sample, sequenced in a study of early T cells in non-severe SARS-CoV-2 infection. TCRdb fed the 5' RACE reads into MiXCR, producing one record per CDR3 protein. The sample lists about 40,000 distinct CDR3 sequences; roughly 4.3% were seen once. Material for sequencing was whole blood. Source of these receptors: an adult who was a healthcare worker with PCR-confirmed SARS-CoV-2 infection or an uninfected control (not recorded which).

This clonotype was seen repeatedly, ten times or more. The chain couples TRBV7-2 to TRBJ1-1; 9 bases align to TRBD1. V lost 1 base, J lost 0 bases, and 6 bases stayed unmatched. The CDR3 sequence is 17 residues long. Germline CDR1 is SGHTA and CDR2 is FQGNSA. CDR3 bases: TGTGCCAGCAGCTTAGATACCGGACAGGGGATGAACACTGAAGCTTTCTTT. Its protein product is CASSLDTGQGMNTEAFF.

This clonotype was counted a few times. V is TRBV18 and J is TRBJ2-6; D gene uncertain. V was cut by 4 bases and J by 0 bases, with 10 bases left in between. The germline gives CDR1 KGHSH, CDR2 LQKENI. The CDR3 has 16 amino acids. The DNA of the CDR3 is TGTGCCAGCTCACGTACCAGGCTCTCTGGGGCCAACGTCCTGACTTTC. Protein sequence: CASSRTRLSGANVLTF.

This chain links TRBV2 with TRBJ1-1; D ambiguous. V was cut by 8 bases and J by 3 bases, with 13 bases left in between. The CDR3 is made up of 13 amino acids. Germline V CDR1 and CDR2: SNHLY, FYNNEI. CDR3: CASSYFGDTEAFF. CDR3 nucleotide sequence: TGTGCCAGCTCTTACTTTGGGGACACTGAAGCTTTCTTT.

This clonotype was recorded many times. The chain has TRBV5-8 and TRBJ1-4; D remains ambiguous. The V gene lost 0 bases and the J gene lost 7 bases, with 16 bases spanning the gap. This CDR3 contains 16 residues. Germline V gene data show CDR1 as SGHTS and CDR2 as YDEGEE. This CDR3 reads CASSLGADRTGEKLFF. The CDR3 DNA reads as TGTGCCAGCAGCTTGGGGGCTGATCGGACGGGTGAAAAACTGTTTTTT.

Ten or more counts support this clonotype. CDR3: CAWSGQGWTEAFF. The CDR3 bases are TGTGCCTGGAGTGGACAGGGGTGGACTGAAGCTTTCTTT. The chain joins TRBV30 to TRBJ1-1; 8 bases agree with TRBD1. V shed 1 base and J 5 bases; nucleotides not matched to a gene: 3. This CDR3 comprises 13 residues. Germline V gene lookup returns CDR1 GTSNPN and CDR2 SVGIG (reference sequence).

This clonotype has at least ten counts. The chain carries TRBV19 and TRBJ1-5, with D uncertain. This CDR3 region has 14 residues. Germline V gene data show CDR1 as LNHDA and CDR2 as SQIVND (reference sequence). The ends were cut back, 3 bases at V and 6 bases at J, with 12 bases in the middle. CDR3 residues: CASSISGRGQPQHF. DNA of the CDR3: TGTGCCAGTAGTATCTCAGGTAGAGGTCAGCCCCAGCATTTT.

This clonotype was seen repeatedly, ten times or more. The gene calls are TRBV7-9 and TRBJ2-1; D is perhaps TRBD1 (6 bases). Germline V gene data show CDR1 as SEHNR and CDR2 as FQNEAQ (reference sequence). This CDR3 region has 16 residues. Trimming pared 5 bases from V and 5 bases from J, leaving 19 bases between. CDR3 in amino acids: CASSARWTATNNEQFF. CDR3 nucleotide sequence: TGTGCCAGCAGCGCCCGGTGGACAGCCACCAACAATGAGCAGTTCTTC.

By share of the sample, this clonotype is medium-sized. This chain links TRBV7-6 with TRBJ2-1; D tentatively fits TRBD1 or TRBD2 (5 bases each). Germline loops: CDR1 SGHVS, CDR2 FNYEAQ. This CDR3 region has 16 residues. Trimming took 0 bases from V and 3 from J, leaving 12 bases between them. CDR3 nucleotide sequence: TGTGCCAGCAGCTTAGCCCGGGGACGAAACTACAATGAGCAGTTCTTC. Translating gives CASSLARGRNYNEQFF.

In its sample, this clonotype was seen a few times. The V and J genes are TRBV7-6 and TRBJ2-2, with 11 bases lining up with TRBD2. The CDR3 has 18 residues. Germline values: CDR1 SGHVS, CDR2 FNYEAQ. V was pared by 5 bases and J by 0 bases, with 8 bases of the junction left unmatched. CDR3 region: CASSPRASGGSNTGELFF. CDR3 bases: TGTGCCAGCAGCCCACGCGCTAGCGGGGGGTCGAACACCGGGGAGCTGTTTTTT. Full variable domain (remainder filled in from reference TRBV7-6 and TRBJ2-2): GAGVSQSPRYKVTKRGQDVALRCDPISGHVSLYWYRQALGQGPEFLTYFNYEAQQDKSGLPNDRFSAERPEGSISTLTIQRTEQRDSAMYRCASSPRASGGSNTGELFFGEGSRLTVL.

The chain has TRBV11-3 and TRBJ2-7, with TRBD2 identical over 12 bases. The ends lost 5 bases at V and 6 bases at J; junction bases unmatched: 5. This CDR3 comprises 14 residues. Germline CDR1 and CDR2: SGHNT and YENEEA. CDR3 nucleotides: TGTGCCAGCAGCCAGACTAGCGGGAGCGGCGAGCAGTACTTC. It is translated as CASSQTSGSGEQYF.

This clonotype has a count of ten or more. J is TRBJ2-1 and V is TRBV20-1, with TRBD2 matching 12 bases. Germline V lookup: CDR1 DFQATT, CDR2 SNEGSKA (reference sequence). There are 18 residues in the CDR3. J lost 4 bases, V lost 0 bases, and 10 bases had no gene match. In DNA form, the CDR3 reads TGCAGTGCTAGAGATGTGGGGATGACTAGCGGGAGTTACAATGAGCAGTTCTTC. Residues: CSARDVGMTSGSYNEQFF.

In its sample, this clonotype was seen many times. The V and J genes are TRBV6-9 and TRBJ2-1, with D hard to call. The CDR3 is 14 amino acids. V lost 7 bases, J lost 6 bases, and 16 bases lay in between. The germline V gene encodes CDR1 MNHGY and CDR2 SVAAGI. The CDR3 DNA is TGTGCCAGCACCCGAGAGTGGGCGGTCAATGAGCAGTTCTTC. It encodes CASTREWAVNEQFF.

This clonotype was observed many times. The J gene is TRBJ1-1, the V gene TRBV7-9; D gene unclear. The length of the CDR3 is 11 residues. Trimming took 11 bases from V and 6 from J, leaving 13 bases between them. Looked up from germline, CDR1 is SEHNR and CDR2 is FQNEAQ (reference sequence). The CDR3 DNA follows: TGTGCCTACCGGAATGTCGCTGAAGCTTTCTTT. Protein product: CAYRNVAEAFF.

This clonotype was recorded many times. This chain links TRBV29-1 with TRBJ2-1; 11 bases are shared with TRBD2. Looked up from germline, CDR1 is SQVTM and CDR2 is ANQGSEA. The J segment lost 3 bases and the V segment lost 7 bases, leaving 5 bases of the junction unmatched. CDR3 length equals 14 residues. CDR3 bases: TGCAGCGCAAGGACTAGCGGGCTCTACAATGAGCAGTTCTTC. This gives the protein CSARTSGLYNEQFF.

At least ten counts were recorded for this clonotype. The chain joins TRBV10-3 to TRBJ2-7, with D possibly matching TRBD1 (7 bases). Germline V gene lookup returns CDR1 ENHRY and CDR2 SYGVKD. The germline V and J ends were trimmed by 10 bases and 3 bases, with 10 bases remaining between them. The CDR3 contains 11 residues. CDR3 sequence (DNA): TGTGCCACGGGGGACAGCTACGAGCAGTACTTC. Its protein product is CATGDSYEQYF.

This clonotype was found many times. This chain connects TRBV12-3 or TRBV12-4 to TRBJ1-6; 7 bases align to TRBD1. With 7 bases clipped from V and 11 bases from J, the junction kept 8 bases outside the gene matches. The CDR3 runs to 13 residues. The CDR3 is CASMLTGLAPLHF. As DNA, the CDR3 is TGTGCCAGCATGTTGACAGGGCTTGCACCCCTCCACTTT.

This clonotype was recorded at least ten times. The chain carries TRBV25-1 and TRBJ1-1; 7 bases line up with TRBD1. This CDR3 comprises 13 residues. Germline V gene data show CDR1 as MGHDK and CDR2 as SYGVNS. Unmatched junction bases numbered 6, after V lost 7 bases and J lost 4 bases. The CDR3 loop reads CASIKGASTEAFF. In DNA form, the CDR3 reads TGTGCCAGCATAAAGGGGGCGAGCACTGAAGCTTTCTTT.

This clonotype was counted many times. V and J are TRBV19 and TRBJ2-2; perhaps TRBD1 as D (5 bases). The ends were cut back, 3 bases at V and 0 bases at J, with 8 bases in the middle. This CDR3 is built from 15 residues. Germline CDR1 and CDR2: LNHDA and SQIVND (reference sequence). The CDR3 region is CASSMGQTNTGELFF. The CDR3 nucleotides read TGTGCCAGTAGTATGGGGCAGACGAACACCGGGGAGCTGTTTTTT.

Only a few counts were recorded for this clonotype. One junction end disagrees with the germline gene, perhaps due to a read error. The J gene is TRBJ2-7, the V gene TRBV24-1; D is tentatively TRBD1 or TRBD2 (5 bases each). Per the germline V gene, CDR1 is KGHDR and CDR2 is SFDVKD. The CDR3 spans 12 residues. The CDR3 here is CATSDFRDEQYF. The CDR3 coding sequence is TGTGCCACCAGTGATTTCCGGGACGAACAGTACTTC.

This clonotype came up many times. The chain combines TRBV28 with TRBJ1-2; weak D call: TRBD1 (6 bases). This CDR3 contains 13 residues. Trimming pared 3 bases from V and 7 bases from J, leaving 12 bases between. Germline CDR1 and CDR2: MDHEN and SYDVKM. For the CDR3, the DNA is TGTGCCAGCAGTTTGAACAGGGATAGTGGCTACACCTTC. Its translation: CASSLNRDSGYTF.

This clonotype appeared many times. The chain couples TRBV5-5 to TRBJ1-2; 7 bases fit TRBD1. Germline V lookup: CDR1 SGHKS, CDR2 YYEKEE (reference sequence). V dropped 3 bases and J dropped 6; count of bases not matched to a gene: 11. CDR3 length: 15 amino acids. CDR3 DNA: TGTGCCAGCAGCTCGAGTCCCGGGACAGTTAATGGCTACACCTTC. It specifies CASSSSPGTVNGYTF.

DNA for the CDR3: TGTGCCAGCAGCAACAGGGGGCGCAGGACTGAAGCTTTCTTT. Protein: CASSNRGRRTEAFF. V usage is TRBV5-6 and J usage is TRBJ1-1; 9 positions match TRBD1. This CDR3 has 14 residues. Germline CDR1 reads SGHDT; CDR2 reads YYEEEE. V was clipped by 4 bases and J by 5 bases; unmatched bases: 6.